This T cell receptor beta chain came from a study of T cells in Graves' hyperthyroidism and ophthalmopathy. Blood was sampled at initial diagnosis of hyperthyroidism, prior to onset of any ophthalmopathy symptoms. V lost 3 bases, J lost 0 bases, and 5 bases lay in between. This CDR3 contains 13 residues. In germline, CDR1 is ENHRY, CDR2 SYGVKD. This clonotype was seen many times. Regions amplified from RNA transcripts were the TCR beta CDR3 regions. HTBI primers were used for first-round RT-PCR of the TCR CDR3. TCRdb independently ran MiXCR on the multiplex PCR reads; one entry per CDR3 protein. The repertoire holds about 770,000 distinct CDR3 sequences, with 15% to 20% as singletons.

The receptor was isolated from a woman aged 50 to 60 with Graves' hyperthyroidism that later progressed to Graves' ophthalmopathy. This chain connects TRBV10-3 to TRBJ1-2; D not certain. Sequences were obtained from blood. CDR3 protein: CAISEGTNYGYTF. CDR3 nucleotide sequence: TGTGCCATCAGTGAAGGTACTAACTATGGCTACACCTTC.